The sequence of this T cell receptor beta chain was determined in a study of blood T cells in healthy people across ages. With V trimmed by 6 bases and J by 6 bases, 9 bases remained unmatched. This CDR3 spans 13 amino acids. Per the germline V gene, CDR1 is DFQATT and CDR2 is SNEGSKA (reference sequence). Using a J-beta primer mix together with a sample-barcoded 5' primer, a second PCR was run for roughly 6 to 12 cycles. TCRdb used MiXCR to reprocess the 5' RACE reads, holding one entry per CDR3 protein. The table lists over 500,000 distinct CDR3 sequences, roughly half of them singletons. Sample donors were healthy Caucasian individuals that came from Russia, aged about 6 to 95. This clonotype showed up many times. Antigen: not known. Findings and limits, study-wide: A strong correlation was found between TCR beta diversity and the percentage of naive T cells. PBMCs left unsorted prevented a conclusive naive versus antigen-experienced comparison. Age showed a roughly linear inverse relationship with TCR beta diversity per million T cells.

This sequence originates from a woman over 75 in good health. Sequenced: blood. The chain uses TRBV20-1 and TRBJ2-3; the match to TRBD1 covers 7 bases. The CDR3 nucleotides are TGCAGTGCCATGAGGGGGCGCGAGGATACGCAGTATTTT. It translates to CSAMRGREDTQYF.